The 27 T cell receptor beta chains given below trace back to one sample, sequenced in a study of blood T cell repertoires in COVID-19. Data came from immunoSEQ multiplex PCR; TCRdb stores just in-frame clones and leaves some out. The sample has around 130,000 clones; over 60% are singletons. Input material: peripheral blood. Receptor source: a man between 45 and 60 years old with acute or convalescent COVID-19.

The gene calls are TRBV7-2 and TRBJ1-1; the D is unclear. This CDR3 has 15 amino acids. With 1 base removed from V and 3 bases from J, the gap between germline ends came to 12 bases. Germline assignment: CDR1 SGHTA and CDR2 FQGNSA. The CDR3, as DNA: TGTGCCAGCAGCTTAGGACTGCGCTTGTACACTGAAGCTTTCTTT. This codes for CASSLGLRLYTEAFF.

This chain's CDR3 is CATSDGQGGTGELFF. The CDR3 DNA reads TGTGCCACCAGTGATGGACAGGGAGGTACCGGGGAGCTGTTTTTT. The gene calls are TRBV24-1 and TRBJ2-2; 8 bases are shared with TRBD1. Germline values: CDR1 KGHDR, CDR2 SFDVKD. The CDR3 extends over 15 amino acids. Trimming cost V 3 bases and J 5 bases; bases outside gene matches: 4.

V usage is TRBV6-5 and J usage is TRBJ2-1; TRBD1 aligns across 7 bases. CDR1 and CDR2 (germline): MNHEY, SVGAGI. V was clipped by 6 bases and J by 4 bases; unmatched bases: 3. This CDR3 spans 13 amino acids. The CDR3 reads CASRPDRYNEQFF. CDR3 coding DNA: TGTGCCAGCAGACCGGACAGGTACAATGAGCAGTTCTTC.

The rearrangement joins TRBV14 to TRBJ1-2; TRBD1 matches at 9 bases. Per germline, CDR1 SGHDN and CDR2 FVKESK. The J segment lost 1 base and the V segment lost 1 base, leaving 7 bases of the junction unmatched. CDR3 length: 17 residues. CDR3 coding DNA: TGTGCCAGCAGCCAAGTGTGGAGGACAGGGGTTAACTATGGCTACACCTTC. As protein: CASSQVWRTGVNYGYTF.

This clone was counted between two and nine times. The V call is TRBV24-1, the J call TRBJ1-2; possible D gene TRBD1, 5 bases. Trimming stripped 5 bases from V and 8 bases from J, with 11 bases between. From germline, CDR1 is KGHDR and CDR2 SFDVKD. The length of the CDR3 is 12 residues. The CDR3: CATSGGTWGYTF. The CDR3 DNA follows: TGTGCCACCAGTGGCGGGACTTGGGGCTACACCTTC.

The chain has TRBV9 and TRBJ2-3; maybe TRBD2 (7 bases). Per the germline V gene, CDR1 is SGDLS and CDR2 is YYNGEE. The germline V and J ends were trimmed by 6 bases and 3 bases, with 17 bases remaining between them. The CDR3 spans 15 residues. The CDR3 reads CASNLGGAGTDTQYF. Written as DNA, the CDR3 is TGTGCCAGCAACCTGGGGGGGGCAGGGACAGATACGCAGTATTTT.

This clone was observed a single time. This chain connects TRBV7-9 to TRBJ1-6; D perhaps matches TRBD1 (6 bases). This CDR3 comprises 13 residues. Trimming took 5 bases from V and 9 from J, leaving 11 bases between them. Germline V CDR1 and CDR2: SEHNR, FQNEAQ (reference sequence). The CDR3 DNA is TGTGCCAGCAGCGGACAGAGCCCTTCACCCCTCCACTTT. Amino acids: CASSGQSPSPLHF. The full variable domain, in which reference TRBV7-9 and TRBJ1-6 provide the parts outside the CDR3, is DTGVSQNPRHKITKRGQNVTFRCDPISEHNRLYWYRQTLGQGPEFLTYFQNEAQLEKSRLLSDRFSAERPKGSFSTLEIQRTEQGDSAMYLCASSGQSPSPLHFGNGTRLTVT.

The V call is TRBV5-4, the J call TRBJ1-2; 9 nucleotides agree with TRBD1. J was trimmed by 7 bases and V by 4 bases; bases with no gene match: 5. The CDR3 sequence is 13 residues long. Looked up from germline, CDR1 is SGHNT and CDR2 is YYREEE (reference sequence). The CDR3 DNA follows: TGTGCCAGCAGCCAACACAGGGGGCCTGGCTACACCTTC. It yields the protein CASSQHRGPGYTF.

This chain connects TRBV3-1 (or the pseudogene TRBV3-2) to TRBJ1-2, with 7 bases that match TRBD1. The J segment lost 8 bases and the V segment lost 4 bases, leaving 13 bases of the junction unmatched. The CDR3 covers 15 residues. CDR1 is LGHDT and CDR2 is YNNKEL in the germline V gene (reference sequence). The CDR3 loop is CASSLTNGQGDGYTF. For the CDR3, the DNA is TGTGCCAGCAGCCTTACAAACGGGCAGGGGGACGGCTACACCTTC.

The CDR3 sequence is CASSLGQGQGYTF. CDR3 bases: TGCGCCAGCAGCTTGGGACAGGGGCAGGGCTACACCTTC. The chain employs TRBV5-1 and TRBJ1-2; 8 nucleotides match TRBD1. The trim removed 0 bases at V and 8 bases at J, leaving 3 bases unmatched. The germline CDR1 and CDR2 sequences are SGHRS and YFSETQ. This CDR3 contains 13 residues.

This rearrangement joins TRBV3-1 (or the pseudogene TRBV3-2) to TRBJ2-2, with 7 nucleotides matching TRBD2. The CDR3 length is 17 residues. The germline CDR1 and CDR2 sequences are LGHDT and YNNKEL (reference sequence). V shed 1 base and J 6 bases; nucleotides not matched to a gene: 11. As DNA, the CDR3 is TGTGCCAGCAGCCAAGGTGACCTTAAGCGGGGTTCCGGGGAGCTGTTTTTT. Translating it yields CASSQGDLKRGSGELFF.

This clone was observed a single time. The chain is built from TRBV18 and TRBJ1-1; 8 positions agree with TRBD1. In germline, CDR1 is KGHSH, CDR2 LQKENI. This CDR3 region has 14 residues. The V gene end was trimmed by 3 bases and the J gene end by 5 bases; junction bases not matched to a gene: 5. CDR3 loop: CASSPQTGGTEAFF. The CDR3 DNA is TGTGCCAGCTCACCCCAAACAGGGGGAACTGAAGCTTTCTTT.

The genes are TRBV10-2 and TRBJ2-2, with 12 bases identical to TRBD2. The length of the CDR3 is 17 residues. V lost 3 bases, J lost 4 bases, and 6 bases stayed unmatched. Looked up from germline, CDR1 is WSHSY and CDR2 is SAAADI. CDR3 protein: CASSDGGTSGLTGELFF. CDR3 DNA: TGCGCCAGCAGTGACGGGGGGACTAGCGGGCTCACCGGGGAGCTGTTTTTT.

The chain uses TRBV7-9 and TRBJ1-1; the match to TRBD1 covers 8 bases. The CDR3 consists of 13 residues. Germline V lookup: CDR1 SEHNR, CDR2 FQNEAQ (reference sequence). V dropped 1 base and J dropped 6; count of bases not matched to a gene: 1. CDR3 coding DNA: TGTGCCAGCAGCTTAGACAGGGGGGCTGAAGCTTTCTTT. Translating it yields CASSLDRGAEAFF.

The V call is TRBV29-1, the J call TRBJ2-5; D unresolved. This CDR3 spans 17 amino acids. Germline CDR1 reads SQVTM; CDR2 reads ANQGSEA. V dropped 0 bases and J dropped 1 base, with 18 bases sitting between them. The CDR3 sequence is CSVEDLAPYRTQETQYF. CDR3 bases: TGCAGCGTTGAAGATTTGGCCCCCTACAGAACCCAAGAGACCCAGTACTTC.

This clone was recorded once. The CDR3 DNA is TGCAGCGTCGTCCGGGGTCTAGCGTACACAGATACGCAGTATTTT. Protein product: CSVVRGLAYTDTQYF. The genes are TRBV29-1 and TRBJ2-3; a possible D gene is TRBD2 (6 bases). V was shortened by 6 bases and J by 2 bases, with 18 bases between the two germline ends. Germline-derived CDR1 and CDR2 are SQVTM and ANQGSEA. The CDR3 sequence is 15 residues long.

The CDR3 DNA sequence: TGTGCCAGCAGTTTCCAGGGGCATGGCTACACCTTC. This encodes CASSFQGHGYTF. The J gene is TRBJ1-2, the V gene TRBV12-3 or TRBV12-4; maybe TRBD1 (6 bases). Trimming cost V 3 bases and J 6 bases, with 8 bases left between them. The CDR3 loop spans 12 amino acids.

The chain couples TRBV7-9 to TRBJ2-7; 9 nucleotides agree with TRBD2. Trimming at V came to 1 base and at J to 7 bases, leaving 14 bases not matched to a gene. The CDR3 length is 17 residues. Germline V lookup: CDR1 SEHNR, CDR2 FQNEAQ (reference sequence). The CDR3 protein is CASSLGAGGGAVLEQYF. The CDR3 coding sequence is TGTGCCAGCAGCTTAGGGGCTGGCGGGGGGGCAGTTTTGGAGCAGTACTTC.

This clone was seen once. The chain is built from TRBV29-1 and TRBJ2-2; TRBD2 matches at 8 bases. V was clipped by 6 bases and J by 3 bases; unmatched bases: 3. Germline V gives CDR1 SQVTM, CDR2 ANQGSEA. The CDR3 covers 13 residues. The CDR3 is CSVVAGYTGELFF. The CDR3 region has the DNA TGCAGCGTCGTAGCGGGGTACACCGGGGAGCTGTTTTTT.

This clone was seen just once. This chain links TRBV4-1 with TRBJ1-2; 12 nucleotides line up with TRBD1. Germline trimming cut 6 bases from V and 3 bases from J; bases unmatched to any gene: 11. This CDR3 has 17 amino acids. Per the germline V gene, CDR1 is MGHRA and CDR2 is YSYEKL. The CDR3 coding sequence is TGCGCCAGCAGTTCGGGACAGGGGGCCACCCTCTACTATGGCTACACCTTC. Its translation is CASSSGQGATLYYGYTF.

This rearrangement joins TRBV2 to TRBJ1-1, with 8 nucleotides matching TRBD1. The CDR3 spans 14 residues. Germline values: CDR1 SNHLY, CDR2 FYNNEI. V lost 2 bases and J lost 5; bases outside the gene matches: 4. CDR3 amino acids: CASSESTGETEAFF. The CDR3 DNA follows: TGTGCCAGCAGTGAATCGACAGGGGAAACTGAAGCTTTCTTT.

V and J are TRBV5-1 and TRBJ1-5; D not certain. Looked up from germline, CDR1 is SGHRS and CDR2 is YFSETQ. V was pared by 4 bases and J by 5 bases, with 10 bases between. There are 13 residues in the CDR3. CDR3 sequence reads: CASSPSVDQPQHF. The CDR3 DNA reads TGCGCCAGCAGCCCGTCGGTCGATCAGCCCCAGCATTTT.

This clone was observed once. The V call is TRBV15, the J call TRBJ2-3; 9 bases align to TRBD1. There are 16 residues in the CDR3. V gave up 2 bases and J gave up 1 base; unmatched junction bases: 4. Germline lookup yields CDR1 LNHNV and CDR2 YYDKDF (reference sequence). The CDR3 is CATSRPQGAGTDTQYF. The DNA of the CDR3 is TGTGCCACCAGCAGACCACAGGGGGCGGGCACAGATACGCAGTATTTT.

This chain connects TRBV28 to TRBJ1-5; 7 positions match TRBD1. V shed 6 bases, J shed 4 bases, and the junction held 6 bases outside the gene matches. Germline CDR1 reads MDHEN; CDR2 reads SYDVKM. This CDR3 has 14 amino acids. The CDR3 is CASSRQGTNQPQHF. CDR3 DNA sequence: TGTGCCAGCAGCCGACAGGGCACAAATCAGCCCCAGCATTTT.

This clone was seen ten or more times. CDR3 nucleotides: TGTGCCAGTACAGGTACCATGAACACTGAAGCTTTCTTT. Translation: CASTGTMNTEAFF. This sequence joins TRBV2 and TRBJ1-1, with D possibly being TRBD1 (5 bases). V lost 9 bases, J lost 0 bases, and 11 bases lay in between. The CDR3 loop spans 13 amino acids. Germline CDR1 reads SNHLY; CDR2 reads FYNNEI.

CDR3 coding DNA: TGTGCCAGCAGCCAAGAAGAGACAGACCAAGAGACCCAGTACTTC. Its protein product is CASSQEETDQETQYF. The chain employs TRBV4-2 and TRBJ2-5; a possible D gene is TRBD1 (5 bases). The CDR3 totals 15 residues. Germline V gene lookup returns CDR1 LGHNA and CDR2 YNFKEQ. Trimming removed 0 bases at V and 0 bases at J, with 8 bases between.

The chain employs TRBV29-1 and TRBJ2-5, with D tentatively TRBD2 (5 bases). Trimming removed 3 bases from V and 9 bases from J, with 17 bases in between. The CDR3 covers 13 residues. Germline values: CDR1 SQVTM, CDR2 ANQGSEA. DNA of the CDR3: TGCAGCGTTGAGTACGGCATTGGGAGTGCCCAGTACTTC. This codes for CSVEYGIGSAQYF. Full variable domain (remainder filled in from reference TRBV29-1 and TRBJ2-5): SAVISQKPSRDICQRGTSLTIQCQVDSQVTMMFWYRQQPGQSLTLIATANQGSEATYESGFVIDKFPISRPNLTFSTLTVSNMSPEDSSIYLCSVEYGIGSAQYFGPGTRLLVL.